The 26 T cell receptor beta chains below all came from one sample that was sequenced in a study of naive and memory T cell subsets. An equimolar mix of two oligonucleotides served as the beta constant-region primer for TRBC1 and TRBC2. Four rounds of PCR amplified the ligated cDNA using nested alpha and beta constant-region primers plus SP2. TCRdb re-called the UMI-ligation and nested PCR reads with MiXCR, one entry per CDR3 protein. The sample includes roughly 130,000 distinct CDR3 sequences, 35% to 40% of them seen just once. Sequencing input: central memory CD4+ T cells from blood. The receptors stem from a human donor in good health.

This clonotype was seen a few times. The chain carries TRBV29-1 and TRBJ1-1; D gene unclear. V dropped 4 bases and J dropped 4 bases, with 13 bases sitting between them. Germline V CDR1 and CDR2: SQVTM, ANQGSEA. The CDR3 has 13 residues. Written as DNA, the CDR3 is TGCAGCGTTGGCTTGGTTTTGGGCACTGAAGCTTTCTTT. Residues: CSVGLVLGTEAFF.

The chain has TRBV7-8 and TRBJ2-7; D uncertain. CDR3 length: 12 residues. V was shortened by 5 bases and J by 4 bases, with 9 bases between the two germline ends. From germline, CDR1 is SGHVS and CDR2 FQNEAQ. DNA of the CDR3: TGTGCCAGCAGCACCGACACTTACGAGCAGTACTTC. Translating gives CASSTDTYEQYF.

The chain combines TRBV28 with TRBJ2-1; TRBD1 matches at 7 bases. The CDR3 sequence is 14 residues long. V shed 4 bases, J shed 8 bases, and the junction held 8 bases outside the gene matches. Germline V gene sequence: CDR1 MDHEN, CDR2 SYDVKM. The CDR3: CASSSTTGIYEQFF. The CDR3 DNA reads TGTGCCAGCAGTTCCACGACAGGGATCTATGAGCAGTTCTTC. Combining the CDR3 with reference TRBV28 and TRBJ2-1 gives the whole variable domain DVKVTQSSRYLVKRTGEKVFLECVQDMDHENMFWYRQDPGLGLRLIYFSYDVKMKEKGDIPEGYSVSREKKERFSLILESASTNQTSMYLCASSSTTGIYEQFFGPGTRLTVL.

The gene calls are TRBV4-3 and TRBJ1-1; D is perhaps TRBD1 (5 bases). The CDR3 contains 14 residues. The V end lost 4 bases, the J end lost 8 bases, and 17 bases lay between the germline ends. Germline values: CDR1 LGHNA, CDR2 YSLEER. CDR3 sequence reads: CASSLGTVTTEAFF. The CDR3 DNA reads as TGCGCCAGCAGCCTAGGGACCGTTACTACCGAAGCTTTCTTT.

A few counts support this clonotype. The chain employs TRBV6-6 and TRBJ1-6; 9 bases match TRBD1. The CDR3 covers 13 residues. J was trimmed by 7 bases and V by 7 bases; bases with no gene match: 2. Looked up from germline, CDR1 is MNHNY and CDR2 is SVGAGI (reference sequence). The CDR3 DNA reads as TGTGCCAGCAAGGGACAGGGCAATTCACCCCTCCACTTT. Its translation: CASKGQGNSPLHF.

This chain links TRBV7-8 with TRBJ2-5; a possible D gene is TRBD1 (6 bases). The CDR3 sequence is 15 residues long. Trimming took 1 base from V and 2 from J, leaving 11 bases between them. From germline, CDR1 is SGHVS and CDR2 FQNEAQ. The chain's CDR3 is CASSLVTGLQETQYF. The CDR3 region has the DNA TGTGCCAGCAGCTTAGTTACAGGGCTTCAAGAGACCCAGTACTTC.

This clonotype was found a few times. The chain combines TRBV2 with TRBJ1-1; D is ambiguous. Germline CDR1 SNHLY, CDR2 FYNNEI. V was trimmed by 8 bases and J by 5 bases, leaving 12 bases between them. This CDR3 is 12 amino acids long. DNA for the CDR3: TGTGCCAGCGGACGTCCGGAGACTGAAGCTTTCTTT. It codes for CASGRPETEAFF.

This clonotype was observed many times. This chain uses TRBV18 with TRBJ2-2; unclear D gene. Germline V lookup: CDR1 KGHSH, CDR2 LQKENI. This CDR3 has 14 residues. V lost 4 bases and J 0 bases, leaving 6 bases between the germline ends. CDR3 nucleotide sequence: TGTGCCAGCTCACTTCAATCGAACACCGGGGAGCTGTTTTTT. This sequence encodes CASSLQSNTGELFF.

In this sample, this clonotype turned up many times. V gene TRBV11-2 combines with J gene TRBJ2-1, with 7 positions matching TRBD2. The CDR3 spans 18 residues. Germline CDR1 SGHAT, CDR2 FQNNGV. Losses at the gene ends were 2 bases for V and 3 bases for J; bases not matched to a gene: 13. As DNA, the CDR3 is TGTGCCAGCAGCTTAAGCTTTGGTGCGGGAGCCCGCTACAATGAGCAGTTCTTC. Translated: CASSLSFGAGARYNEQFF.

The chain uses TRBV6-2 or TRBV6-3 and TRBJ2-3, with D possibly matching TRBD2 (7 bases). V lost 8 bases and J lost 0, with 18 bases in between. CDR3 length: 16 amino acids. In germline, CDR1 is MNHEY, CDR2 SVGEGT. The CDR3 coding sequence is TGTGCCAGCGTGAGTCGGGGGGCGCGAAGCACAGATACGCAGTATTTT. Translated: CASVSRGARSTDTQYF.

The sample holds many counts of this clonotype. The chain couples TRBV3-1 to TRBJ2-7; D is possibly TRBD2 (6 bases). The CDR3 loop spans 14 amino acids. V was shortened by 0 bases and J by 12 bases, with 18 bases between the two germline ends. From germline, CDR1 is LGHDT and CDR2 YNNKEL (reference sequence). The CDR3: CASSQDSRLGILYF. For the CDR3, the DNA is TGTGCCAGCAGCCAAGATTCAAGACTAGGGATCTTGTACTTC.

There are a few counts of this clonotype. V is TRBV29-1 and J is TRBJ1-1, with TRBD1 identical over 8 bases. Trimming at V came to 6 bases and at J to 4 bases, leaving 7 bases not matched to a gene. Germline CDR1 SQVTM, CDR2 ANQGSEA. This CDR3 has 13 amino acids. This CDR3 is CSVHITGGTEAFF. As DNA, the CDR3 is TGCAGCGTACATATTACAGGGGGCACTGAAGCTTTCTTT.

This clonotype was found a few times. The chain couples TRBV29-1 to TRBJ1-2; no clear D gene. Looked up from germline, CDR1 is SQVTM and CDR2 is ANQGSEA. V shed 3 bases and J shed 6 bases, with 5 bases lying between them. The CDR3 is 10 amino acids. The CDR3 is CSVDSNGYTF. The CDR3 DNA is TGCAGCGTTGACAGTAATGGCTACACCTTC.

The V and J genes are TRBV20-1 and TRBJ2-1; 9 bases are shared with TRBD2. Per germline, CDR1 DFQATT and CDR2 SNEGSKA (reference sequence). V gave up 0 bases and J gave up 9 bases; unmatched junction bases: 6. CDR3 size: 14 residues. The CDR3 loop is CSARDAGGPVEQFF. In DNA form, the CDR3 reads TGCAGTGCTAGAGATGCGGGAGGGCCTGTTGAGCAGTTCTTC.

The chain recombines TRBV10-3 with TRBJ2-3; the match to TRBD1 covers 7 bases. The CDR3 contains 15 residues. Trimming took 6 bases from V and 0 from J; bases not matched to a gene: 6. Germline CDR1 reads ENHRY; CDR2 reads SYGVKD. CDR3 nucleotides: TGTGCCATCAGCCGACAGGGACCTAGCACAGATACGCAGTATTTT. Amino acid sequence: CAISRQGPSTDTQYF.

The chain couples TRBV20-1 to TRBJ2-1, with D perhaps TRBD2 (6 bases). The germline CDR1 and CDR2 sequences are DFQATT and SNEGSKA (reference sequence). Trimming shortened V by 5 bases and J by 5 bases, and 19 bases separated the two germline ends. The CDR3 covers 15 residues. CDR3 protein: CSAESGLLPHNEQFF. In DNA form, the CDR3 reads TGCAGTGCTGAGTCGGGACTCCTCCCTCACAATGAGCAGTTCTTC.

This clonotype has only a few counts. The chain recombines TRBV20-1 with TRBJ1-5, with a tentative D call TRBD1 (6 bases). The ends were cut back, 6 bases at V and 1 base at J, with 13 bases in the middle. This CDR3 is built from 14 residues. CDR1 is DFQATT, CDR2 SNEGSKA, per germline (reference sequence). The CDR3 here is CSAYRERSNQPQHF. The CDR3 DNA reads TGCAGTGCGTACAGGGAGAGGAGCAATCAGCCCCAGCATTTT.

In this sample, this clonotype turned up a few times. V gene TRBV5-1 combines with J gene TRBJ2-1; no reliable D call. Trimming removed 4 bases from V and 8 bases from J, with 10 bases in between. CDR1 and CDR2 (germline): SGHRS, YFSETQ. The CDR3 totals 12 residues. CDR3 in amino acids: CASSPPSDEQFF. CDR3 bases: TGCGCCAGCAGCCCCCCCTCGGATGAGCAGTTCTTC.

This clonotype was counted at least ten times. V is TRBV20-1 and J is TRBJ2-2, with a tentative D call TRBD1 (7 bases). This CDR3 contains 15 residues. Trimming shortened V by 4 bases and J by 3 bases, and 15 bases separated the two germline ends. Germline V gene lookup returns CDR1 DFQATT and CDR2 SNEGSKA (reference sequence). Here the CDR3 reads CSATNAGGYTGELFF. DNA for the CDR3: TGCAGTGCTACCAATGCAGGGGGGTACACCGGGGAGCTGTTTTTT.

The V gene is TRBV14, the J gene TRBJ2-5, with 14 bases that match TRBD2. The CDR3 covers 15 residues. Unmatched junction bases numbered 7, after V lost 4 bases and J lost 9 bases. Germline values: CDR1 SGHDN, CDR2 FVKESK. The CDR3, as DNA: TGTGCCAGCAGCCCCGGACTAGCGGGAGGAATGGCCCAGTACTTC. Translating gives CASSPGLAGGMAQYF.

The chain is built from TRBV28 and TRBJ1-1; D remains unclear. This CDR3 region has 15 residues. Germline V CDR1 and CDR2: MDHEN, SYDVKM. Trimming removed 6 bases at V and 5 bases at J, with 19 bases between. CDR3 sequence: CASRPAYGMGTEAFF. The CDR3 DNA reads TGTGCCAGCAGGCCGGCGTATGGCATGGGAACTGAAGCTTTCTTT. Full variable domain (remainder filled in from reference TRBV28 and TRBJ1-1): DVKVTQSSRYLVKRTGEKVFLECVQDMDHENMFWYRQDPGLGLRLIYFSYDVKMKEKGDIPEGYSVSREKKERFSLILESASTNQTSMYLCASRPAYGMGTEAFFGQGTRLTVV.

The V and J genes are TRBV7-8 and TRBJ2-1; 9 positions match TRBD1. The CDR3 is 18 amino acids. V was clipped by 1 base and J by 0 bases; unmatched bases: 7. Germline values: CDR1 SGHVS, CDR2 FQNEAQ. The CDR3 DNA is TGTGCCAGCAGCTTAGACCCCAGACAGGGGGGCTCCTACAATGAGCAGTTCTTC. It codes for CASSLDPRQGGSYNEQFF.

This clonotype has at least ten counts. The J gene is TRBJ2-3, the V gene TRBV20-1; TRBD2 aligns across 10 bases. Germline CDR1 DFQATT, CDR2 SNEGSKA (reference sequence). The CDR3 totals 13 residues. V lost 5 bases to trimming and J lost 4 bases; unmatched junction nucleotides: 3. The CDR3 nucleotides read TGCAGTGCTCGGACTAGCGGTCCAGATACGCAGTATTTT. Translated: CSARTSGPDTQYF.

The V and J genes are TRBV5-4 and TRBJ1-2; no clear D gene. There are 13 residues in the CDR3. In germline, CDR1 is SGHNT, CDR2 YYREEE (reference sequence). The V end lost 0 bases, the J end lost 2 bases, and 5 bases lay between the germline ends. CDR3 protein: CASSLERNYGYTF. The CDR3 nucleotides are TGTGCCAGCAGCTTGGAACGGAACTATGGCTACACCTTC. Full variable domain (missing parts from reference TRBV5-4 and TRBJ1-2): ETGVTQSPTHLIKTRGQQVTLRCSSQSGHNTVSWYQQALGQGPQFIFQYYREEENGRGNFPPRFSGLQFPNYSSELNVNALELDDSALYLCASSLERNYGYTFGSGTRLTVV.

V gene TRBV2 combines with J gene TRBJ2-1, with TRBD2 identical over 10 bases. The J segment lost 4 bases and the V segment lost 11 bases, leaving 5 bases of the junction unmatched. The CDR3 loop spans 13 amino acids. In germline, CDR1 is SNHLY, CDR2 FYNNEI. The CDR3 loop reads CAPGTSVYNEQFF. The CDR3 DNA reads as TGTGCCCCAGGGACTAGCGTATACAATGAGCAGTTCTTC.

The chain couples TRBV24-1 to TRBJ2-1, with no clear D. This CDR3 comprises 16 residues. CDR1 is KGHDR, CDR2 SFDVKD, per germline. V was pared by 4 bases and J by 5 bases, with 17 bases between. CDR3 in DNA: TGTGCCACCAGTGACCCACGCGCAGACTCAAACAATGAGCAGTTCTTC. Amino acid sequence: CATSDPRADSNNEQFF.